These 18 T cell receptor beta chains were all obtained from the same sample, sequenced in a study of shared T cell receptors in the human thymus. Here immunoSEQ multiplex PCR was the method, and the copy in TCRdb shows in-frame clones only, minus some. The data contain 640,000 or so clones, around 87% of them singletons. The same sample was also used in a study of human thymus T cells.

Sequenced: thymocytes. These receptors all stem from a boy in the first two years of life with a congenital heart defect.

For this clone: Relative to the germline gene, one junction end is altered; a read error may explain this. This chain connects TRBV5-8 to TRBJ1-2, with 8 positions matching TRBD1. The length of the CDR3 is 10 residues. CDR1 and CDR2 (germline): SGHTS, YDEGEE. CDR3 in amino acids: CASSHRDRYF. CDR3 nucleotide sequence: TGTGCCAGCAGTCACCGGGACAGGTACTTC.

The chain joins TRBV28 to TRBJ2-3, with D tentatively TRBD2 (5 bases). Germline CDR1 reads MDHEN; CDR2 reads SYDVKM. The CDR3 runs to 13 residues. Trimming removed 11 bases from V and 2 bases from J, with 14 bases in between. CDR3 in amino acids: CAAGLQNTDTQYF. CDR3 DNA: TGTGCCGCTGGACTTCAAAACACAGATACGCAGTATTTT. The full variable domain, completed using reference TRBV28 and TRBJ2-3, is DVKVTQSSRYLVKRTGEKVFLECVQDMDHENMFWYRQDPGLGLRLIYFSYDVKMKEKGDIPEGYSVSREKKERFSLILESASTNQTSMYLCAAGLQNTDTQYFGPGTRLTVL.

DNA for the CDR3: TGCGCCAGCTTCGGACAGGACCTCTCTGGAAACACCATATATTTT. Amino acid sequence: CASFGQDLSGNTIYF. The V call is TRBV10-2, the J call TRBJ1-3, with TRBD1 identical over 7 bases. The CDR3 is 15 residues long. J lost 0 bases, V lost 8 bases, and 7 bases had no gene match. Germline values: CDR1 WSHSY, CDR2 SAAADI.

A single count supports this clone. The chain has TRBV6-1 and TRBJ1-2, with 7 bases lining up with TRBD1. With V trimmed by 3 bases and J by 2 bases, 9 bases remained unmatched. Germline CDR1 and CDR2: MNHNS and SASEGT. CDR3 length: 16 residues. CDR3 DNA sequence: TGTGCCAGCAGTGATCGAAGGGGGCCGCTCAACTATGGCTACACCTTC. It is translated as CASSDRRGPLNYGYTF.

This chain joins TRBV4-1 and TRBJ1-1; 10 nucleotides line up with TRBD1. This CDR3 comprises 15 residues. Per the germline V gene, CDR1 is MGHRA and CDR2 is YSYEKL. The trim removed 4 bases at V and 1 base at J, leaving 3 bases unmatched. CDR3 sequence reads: CASSLGTGENTEAFF. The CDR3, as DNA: TGCGCCAGCAGCCTTGGGACAGGGGAGAACACTGAAGCTTTCTTT.

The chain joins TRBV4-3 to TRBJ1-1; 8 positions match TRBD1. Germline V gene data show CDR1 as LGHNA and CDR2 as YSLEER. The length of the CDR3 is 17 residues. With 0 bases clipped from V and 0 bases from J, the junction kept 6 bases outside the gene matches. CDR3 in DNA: TGCGCCAGCAGCCAAGAGTCGCCGGGACAGGTGAACACTGAAGCTTTCTTT. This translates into CASSQESPGQVNTEAFF.

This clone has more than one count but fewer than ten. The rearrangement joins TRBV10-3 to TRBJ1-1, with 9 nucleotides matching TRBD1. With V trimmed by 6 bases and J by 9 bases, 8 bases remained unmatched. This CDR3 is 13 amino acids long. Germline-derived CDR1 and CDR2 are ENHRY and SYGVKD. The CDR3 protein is CAIRPDRGNKAFF. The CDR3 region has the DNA TGTGCCATCAGACCCGACAGGGGGAATAAAGCTTTCTTT.

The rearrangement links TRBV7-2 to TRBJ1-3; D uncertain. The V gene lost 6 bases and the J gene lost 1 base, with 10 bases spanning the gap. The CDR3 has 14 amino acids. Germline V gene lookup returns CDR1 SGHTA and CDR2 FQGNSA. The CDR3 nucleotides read TGTGCCAGCAGTCAGACGGGGTCTGGAAACACCATATATTTT. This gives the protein CASSQTGSGNTIYF.

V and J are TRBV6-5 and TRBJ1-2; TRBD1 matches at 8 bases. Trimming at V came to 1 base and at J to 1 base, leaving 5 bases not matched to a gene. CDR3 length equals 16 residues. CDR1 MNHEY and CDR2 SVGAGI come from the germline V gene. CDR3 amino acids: CASSYWTGSLNYGYTF. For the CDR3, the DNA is TGTGCCAGCAGTTACTGGACAGGGAGTCTTAACTATGGCTACACCTTC.

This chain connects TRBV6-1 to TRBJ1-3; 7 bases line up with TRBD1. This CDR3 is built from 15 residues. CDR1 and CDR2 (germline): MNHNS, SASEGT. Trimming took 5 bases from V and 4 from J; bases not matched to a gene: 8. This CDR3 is CASSTRTGLGNTIYF. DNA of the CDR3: TGTGCCAGCAGTACGCGGACAGGCCTAGGAAACACCATATATTTT.

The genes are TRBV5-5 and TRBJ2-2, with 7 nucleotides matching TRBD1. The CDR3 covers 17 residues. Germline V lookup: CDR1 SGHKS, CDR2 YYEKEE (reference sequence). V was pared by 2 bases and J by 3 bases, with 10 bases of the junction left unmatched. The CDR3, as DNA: TGTGCCAGCAGCTTAGAATTCCGACAGGGCTACACCGGGGAGCTGTTTTTT. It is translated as CASSLEFRQGYTGELFF.

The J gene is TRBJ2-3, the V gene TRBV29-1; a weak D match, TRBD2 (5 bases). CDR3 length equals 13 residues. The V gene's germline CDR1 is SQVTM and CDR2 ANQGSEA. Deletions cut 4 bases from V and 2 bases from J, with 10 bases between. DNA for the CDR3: TGCAGCGTTGCTCGGGGTTTCACAGATACGCAGTATTTT. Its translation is CSVARGFTDTQYF.

The CDR3 reads CASIPTPSGYNEQFF. The CDR3 DNA reads as TGTGCCAGCATTCCGACGCCTAGCGGATACAATGAGCAGTTCTTC. The rearrangement joins TRBV28 to TRBJ2-1, with 7 bases fitting TRBD2. The CDR3 is 15 amino acids. The V gene end was trimmed by 7 bases and the J gene end by 4 bases; junction bases not matched to a gene: 10. Per germline, CDR1 MDHEN and CDR2 SYDVKM.

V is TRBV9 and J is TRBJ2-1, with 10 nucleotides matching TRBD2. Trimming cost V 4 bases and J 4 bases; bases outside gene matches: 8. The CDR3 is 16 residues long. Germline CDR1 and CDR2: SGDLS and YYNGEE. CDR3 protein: CASSTDGLAEYNEQFF. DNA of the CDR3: TGTGCCAGCAGCACAGACGGACTAGCGGAATACAATGAGCAGTTCTTC.

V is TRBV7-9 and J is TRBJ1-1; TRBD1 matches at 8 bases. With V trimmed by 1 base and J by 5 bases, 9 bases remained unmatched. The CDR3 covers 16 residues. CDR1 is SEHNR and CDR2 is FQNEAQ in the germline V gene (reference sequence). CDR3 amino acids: CASSLGDRGEETEAFF. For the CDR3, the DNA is TGTGCCAGCAGCTTAGGTGACAGGGGAGAGGAGACTGAAGCTTTCTTT.

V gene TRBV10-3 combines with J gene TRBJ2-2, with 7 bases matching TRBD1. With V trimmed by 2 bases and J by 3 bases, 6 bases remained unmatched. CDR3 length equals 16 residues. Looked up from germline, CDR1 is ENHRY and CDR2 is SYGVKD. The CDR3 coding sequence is TGTGCCATCAGTGAGCCCCGGGACAGAGACACCGGGGAGCTGTTTTTT. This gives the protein CAISEPRDRDTGELFF.

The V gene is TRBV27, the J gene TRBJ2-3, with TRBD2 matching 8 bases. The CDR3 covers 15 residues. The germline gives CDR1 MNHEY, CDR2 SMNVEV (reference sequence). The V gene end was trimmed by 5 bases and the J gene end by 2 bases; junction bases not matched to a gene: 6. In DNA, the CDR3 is TGTGCCAGCAGTAGCGGGGGAGGGGTCACAGATACGCAGTATTTT. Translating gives CASSSGGGVTDTQYF.

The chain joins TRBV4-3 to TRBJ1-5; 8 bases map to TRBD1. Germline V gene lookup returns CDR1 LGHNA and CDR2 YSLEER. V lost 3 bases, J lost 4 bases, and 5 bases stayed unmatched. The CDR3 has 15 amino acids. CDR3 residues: CASSHRDRNNQPQHF. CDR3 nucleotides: TGCGCCAGCAGCCACCGGGACAGGAATAATCAGCCCCAGCATTTT.